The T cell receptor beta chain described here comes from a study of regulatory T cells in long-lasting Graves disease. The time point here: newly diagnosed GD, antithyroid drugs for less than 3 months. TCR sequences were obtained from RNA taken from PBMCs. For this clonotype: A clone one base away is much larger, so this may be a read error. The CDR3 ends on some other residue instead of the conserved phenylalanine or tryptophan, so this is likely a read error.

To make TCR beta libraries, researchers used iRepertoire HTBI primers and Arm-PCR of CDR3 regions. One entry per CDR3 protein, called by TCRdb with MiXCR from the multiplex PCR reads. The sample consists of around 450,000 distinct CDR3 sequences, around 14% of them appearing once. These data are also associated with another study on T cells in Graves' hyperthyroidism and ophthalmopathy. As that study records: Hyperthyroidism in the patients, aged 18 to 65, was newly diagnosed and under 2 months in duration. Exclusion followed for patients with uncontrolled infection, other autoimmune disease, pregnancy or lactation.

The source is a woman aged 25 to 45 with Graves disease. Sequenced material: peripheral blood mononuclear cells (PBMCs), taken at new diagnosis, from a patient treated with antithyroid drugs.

The CDR3 reads CASSLIVNEQFS. CDR3 sequence (DNA): TGTGCCAGCAGTTTAATCGTCAATGAGCAGTTCTCC. The chain is built from TRBV2 and TRBJ2-1; D uncertain. The germline V gene encodes CDR1 SNHLY and CDR2 FYNNEI. The CDR3 contains 12 residues. V lost 5 bases and J 6 bases, leaving 8 bases between the germline ends.